This TCR beta chain was observed in a study of PD-1 blockade in classical Hodgkin lymphoma. Germline assignment: CDR1 SGHDT and CDR2 YYEEEE. Trimming took off 2 bases at V and 10 bases at J, with 18 bases between the two ends. There are 14 residues in the CDR3. Some clones are missing from TCRdb's copy, which holds only in-frame ones; the method was immunoSEQ multiplex PCR. This repertoire shows more than 95,000 clones, around 90% found once; its top ten account for roughly 20%. Time point noted: cycle 4 day 1 (C4D1), after more than five weeks of nivolumab. The patients all showed relapse after autologous stem cell transplantation, while their brentuximab vedotin exposure varied.

The specimen was peripheral blood mononuclear cells (PBMCs), collected before the fourth cycle of nivolumab. This TCR derives from a human donor with classical Hodgkin lymphoma. The J gene is TRBJ1-1, the V gene TRBV5-6, with D possibly matching TRBD1 (6 bases). The CDR3 protein is CASSFQGLPDGAFF. For the CDR3, the DNA is TGTGCCAGCAGCTTTCAGGGGCTCCCCGACGGAGCTTTCTTT.